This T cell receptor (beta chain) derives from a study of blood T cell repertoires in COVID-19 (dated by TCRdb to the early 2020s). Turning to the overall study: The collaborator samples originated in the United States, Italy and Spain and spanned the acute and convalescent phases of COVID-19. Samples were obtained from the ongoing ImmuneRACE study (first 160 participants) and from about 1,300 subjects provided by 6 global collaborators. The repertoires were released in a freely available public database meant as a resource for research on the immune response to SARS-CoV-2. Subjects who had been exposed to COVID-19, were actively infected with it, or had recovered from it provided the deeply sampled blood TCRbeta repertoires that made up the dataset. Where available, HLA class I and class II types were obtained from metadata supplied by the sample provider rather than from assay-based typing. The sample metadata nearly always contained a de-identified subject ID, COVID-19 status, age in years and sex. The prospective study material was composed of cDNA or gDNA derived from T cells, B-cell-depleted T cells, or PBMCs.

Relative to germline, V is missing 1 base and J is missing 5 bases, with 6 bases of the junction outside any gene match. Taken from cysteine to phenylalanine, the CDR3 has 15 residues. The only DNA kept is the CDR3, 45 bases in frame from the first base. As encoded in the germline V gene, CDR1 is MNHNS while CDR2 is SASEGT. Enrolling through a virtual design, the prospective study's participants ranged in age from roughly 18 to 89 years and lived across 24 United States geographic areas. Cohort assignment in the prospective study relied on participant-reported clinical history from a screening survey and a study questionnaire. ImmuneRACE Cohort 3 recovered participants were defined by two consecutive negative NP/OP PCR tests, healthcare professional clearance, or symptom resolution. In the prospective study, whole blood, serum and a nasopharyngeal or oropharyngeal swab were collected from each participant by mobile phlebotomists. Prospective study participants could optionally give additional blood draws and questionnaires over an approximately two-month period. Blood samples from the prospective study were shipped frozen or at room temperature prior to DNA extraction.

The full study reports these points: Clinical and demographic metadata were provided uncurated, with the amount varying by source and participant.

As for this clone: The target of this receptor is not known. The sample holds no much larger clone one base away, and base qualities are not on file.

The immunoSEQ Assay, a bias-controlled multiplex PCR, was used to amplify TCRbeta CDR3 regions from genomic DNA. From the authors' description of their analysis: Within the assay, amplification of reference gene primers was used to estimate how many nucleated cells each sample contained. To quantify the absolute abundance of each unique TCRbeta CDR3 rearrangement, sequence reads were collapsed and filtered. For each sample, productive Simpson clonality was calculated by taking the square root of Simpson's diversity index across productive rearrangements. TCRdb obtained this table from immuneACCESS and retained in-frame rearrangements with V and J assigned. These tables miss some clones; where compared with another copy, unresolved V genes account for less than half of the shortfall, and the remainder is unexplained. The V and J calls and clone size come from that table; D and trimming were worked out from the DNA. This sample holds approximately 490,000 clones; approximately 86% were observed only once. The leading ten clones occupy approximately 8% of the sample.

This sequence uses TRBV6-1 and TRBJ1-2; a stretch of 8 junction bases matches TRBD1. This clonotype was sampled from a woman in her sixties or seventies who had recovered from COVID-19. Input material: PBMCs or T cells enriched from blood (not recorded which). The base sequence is TGTGCCAGCAGTGAAGTCTTGGACAGGGCGTATGGCTACACCTTC. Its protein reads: CASSEVLDRAYGYTF.